The T cell receptor (beta chain) under discussion was sequenced for a study of cytomegalovirus exposure and HLA in healthy donors. Study-wide results and caveats: Follow-up analysis seemed to connect common viral pathogens with several of the most significant clusters identified. On later analysis, the bulk of CMV-associated TCR beta chains appeared to be HLA-restricted. Among immune exposure information, only CMV serostatus was available.

Primers: 60 Vbeta forward and 13 Jbeta reverse. The repertoire was sequenced with immunoSEQ multiplex PCR; TCRdb's copy has only in-frame clones and lacks some. The repertoire includes about 120,000 clones, approximately 80% of them detected once, and around 5.5% sits in the top ten. For this clone: Its antigen is unidentified.

Germline CDR1 is SGDLS and CDR2 is YYNGEE. Trimming at V came to 0 bases and at J to 6 bases, leaving 6 bases not matched to a gene. The CDR3 covers 15 residues. This chain connects TRBV9 to TRBJ2-1; 7 nucleotides align to TRBD2. Material for sequencing was PBMCs. The clonotype originates from a man aged 18 to 35 in good health and CMV-seropositive. The CDR3 region is CASSVGGSIGNEQFF. CDR3 nucleotide sequence: TGTGCCAGCAGCGTAGGCGGGAGTATCGGCAATGAGCAGTTCTTC.